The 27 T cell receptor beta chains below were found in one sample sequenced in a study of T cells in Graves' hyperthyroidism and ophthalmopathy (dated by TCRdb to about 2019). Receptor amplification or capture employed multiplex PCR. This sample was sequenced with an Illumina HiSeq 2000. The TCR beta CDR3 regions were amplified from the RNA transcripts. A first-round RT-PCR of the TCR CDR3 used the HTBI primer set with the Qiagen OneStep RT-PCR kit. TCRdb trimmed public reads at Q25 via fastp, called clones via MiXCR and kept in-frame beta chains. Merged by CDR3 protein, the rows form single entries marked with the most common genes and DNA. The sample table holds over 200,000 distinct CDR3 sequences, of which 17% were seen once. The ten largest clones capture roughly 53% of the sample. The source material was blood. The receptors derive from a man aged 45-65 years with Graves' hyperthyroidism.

CDR3 sequence: CASSGLARDEQFF. The CDR3 DNA is TGTGCCAGCAGTGGACTAGCGCGCGATGAGCAGTTCTTC. This chain links TRBV6-2 or TRBV6-3 with TRBJ2-1, with 9 bases that match TRBD2. J was trimmed by 8 bases and V by 5 bases; bases with no gene match: 4. Germline V gene lookup returns CDR1 MNHEY and CDR2 SVGEGT. The CDR3 length is 13 residues.

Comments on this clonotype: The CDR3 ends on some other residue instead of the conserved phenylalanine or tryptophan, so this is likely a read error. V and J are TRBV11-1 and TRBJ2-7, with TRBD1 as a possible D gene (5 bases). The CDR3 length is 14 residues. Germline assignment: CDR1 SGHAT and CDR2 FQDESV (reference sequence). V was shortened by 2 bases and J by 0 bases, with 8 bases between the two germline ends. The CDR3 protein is CASSLQGLSYEQYL. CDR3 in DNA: TGTGCCAGCAGCTTACAGGGTCTCTCCTACGAGCAGTACCTC.

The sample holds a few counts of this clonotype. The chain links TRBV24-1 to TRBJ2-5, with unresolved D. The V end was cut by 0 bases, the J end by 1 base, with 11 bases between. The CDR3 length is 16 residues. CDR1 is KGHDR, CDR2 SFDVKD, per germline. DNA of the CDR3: TGTGCCACCAGTGATTTGGATGCCGGCGGCCAAGAGACCCAGTACTTC. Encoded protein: CATSDLDAGGQETQYF.

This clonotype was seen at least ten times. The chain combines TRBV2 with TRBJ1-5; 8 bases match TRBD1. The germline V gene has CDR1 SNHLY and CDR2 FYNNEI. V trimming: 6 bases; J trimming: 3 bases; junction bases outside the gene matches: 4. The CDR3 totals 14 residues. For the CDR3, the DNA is TGTGCCAGCAGCGGACAGGGCATCAATCAGCCCCAGCATTTT. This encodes CASSGQGINQPQHF. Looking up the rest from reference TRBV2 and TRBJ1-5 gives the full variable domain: EPEVTQTPSHQVTQMGQEVILRCVPISNHLYFYWYRQILGQKVEFLVSFYNNEISEKSEIFDDQFSVERPDGSNFTLKIRSTKLEDSAMYFCASSGQGINQPQHFGDGTRLSIL.

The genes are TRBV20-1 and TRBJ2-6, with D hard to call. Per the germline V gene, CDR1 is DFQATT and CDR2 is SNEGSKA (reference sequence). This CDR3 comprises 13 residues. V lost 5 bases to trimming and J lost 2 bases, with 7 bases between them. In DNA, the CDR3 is TGCAGTGCTCCGTCCACTGGGGCCAACGTCCTGACTTTC. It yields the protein CSAPSTGANVLTF.

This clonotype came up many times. CDR3 residues: CASSPRFTGWLSTEAFF. For the CDR3, the DNA is TGTGCCAGCAGCCCCCGGTTTACAGGATGGTTGAGCACTGAAGCTTTCTTT. The chain uses TRBV11-1 and TRBJ1-1; D might be TRBD1 (5 bases). Germline lookup yields CDR1 SGHAT and CDR2 FQDESV (reference sequence). V shed 5 bases and J shed 4 bases, with 23 bases lying between them. The CDR3 contains 17 residues.

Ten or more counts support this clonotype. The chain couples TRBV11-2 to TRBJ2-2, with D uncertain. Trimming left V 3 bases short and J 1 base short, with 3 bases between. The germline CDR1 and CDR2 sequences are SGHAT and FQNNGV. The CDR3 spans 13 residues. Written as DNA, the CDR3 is TGTGCCAGCAGCTTCCTGAACACCGGGGAGCTGTTTTTT. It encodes CASSFLNTGELFF.

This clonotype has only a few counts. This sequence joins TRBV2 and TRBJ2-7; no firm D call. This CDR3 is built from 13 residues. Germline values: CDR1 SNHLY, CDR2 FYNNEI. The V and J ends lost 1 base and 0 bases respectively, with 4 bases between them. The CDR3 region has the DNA TGTGCCAGCAGTGAAGACCTCTCCTACGAGCAGTACTTC. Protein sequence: CASSEDLSYEQYF.

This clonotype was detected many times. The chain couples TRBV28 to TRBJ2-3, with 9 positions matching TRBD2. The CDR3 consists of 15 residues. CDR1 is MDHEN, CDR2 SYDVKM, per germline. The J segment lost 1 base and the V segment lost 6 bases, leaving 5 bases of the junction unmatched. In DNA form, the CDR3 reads TGTGCCAGCAGATTAGCGGGAGTCCGCACAGATACGCAGTATTTT. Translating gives CASRLAGVRTDTQYF.

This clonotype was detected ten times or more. CDR3 protein: CASSPTGVEQYF. As DNA, the CDR3 is TGTGCCAGCAGTCCTACAGGGGTTGAGCAGTACTTC. V and J are TRBV11-2 and TRBJ2-7; 7 positions agree with TRBD1. V lost 6 bases, J lost 7 bases, and 6 bases stayed unmatched. The CDR3 totals 12 residues. Germline CDR1 is SGHAT and CDR2 is FQNNGV.

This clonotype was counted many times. This chain's CDR3 is CSARGTDYNSPLHF. In DNA, the CDR3 is TGCAGTGCTAGAGGGACAGACTATAATTCACCCCTCCACTTT. The chain has TRBV20-1 and TRBJ1-6; maybe TRBD1 (6 bases). V lost 1 base and J 3 bases, leaving 7 bases between the germline ends. This CDR3 has 14 amino acids. Germline-derived CDR1 and CDR2 are DFQATT and SNEGSKA (reference sequence).

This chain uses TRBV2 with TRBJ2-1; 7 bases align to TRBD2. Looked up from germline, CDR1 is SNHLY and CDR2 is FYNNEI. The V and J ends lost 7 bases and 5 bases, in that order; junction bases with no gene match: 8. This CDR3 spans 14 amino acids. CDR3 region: CASTGTSADNEQFF. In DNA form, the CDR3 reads TGTGCCAGCACGGGAACTAGCGCAGACAATGAGCAGTTCTTC.

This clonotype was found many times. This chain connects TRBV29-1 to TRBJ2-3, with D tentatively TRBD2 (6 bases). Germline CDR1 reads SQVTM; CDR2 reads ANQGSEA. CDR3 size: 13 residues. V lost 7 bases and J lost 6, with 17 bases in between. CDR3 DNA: TGCAGCGCTGAGGACTATCCTCTGGATACGCAGTATTTT. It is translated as CSAEDYPLDTQYF.

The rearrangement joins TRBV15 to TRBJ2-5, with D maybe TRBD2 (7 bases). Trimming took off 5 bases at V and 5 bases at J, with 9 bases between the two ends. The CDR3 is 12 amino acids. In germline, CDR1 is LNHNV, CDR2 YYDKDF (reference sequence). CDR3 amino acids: CATSGGAETQYF. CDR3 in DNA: TGTGCCACCAGCGGGGGGGCCGAGACCCAGTACTTC.

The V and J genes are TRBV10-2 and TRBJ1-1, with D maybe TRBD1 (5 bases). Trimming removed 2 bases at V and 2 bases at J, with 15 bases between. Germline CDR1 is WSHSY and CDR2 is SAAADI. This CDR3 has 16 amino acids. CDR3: CASSEGAGRPNTEAFF. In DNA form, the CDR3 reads TGCGCCAGCAGTGAGGGGGCAGGGCGGCCAAACACTGAAGCTTTCTTT.

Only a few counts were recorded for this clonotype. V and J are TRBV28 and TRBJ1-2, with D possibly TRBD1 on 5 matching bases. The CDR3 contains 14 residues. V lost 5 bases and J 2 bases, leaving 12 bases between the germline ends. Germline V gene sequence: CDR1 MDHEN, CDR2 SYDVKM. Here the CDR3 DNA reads TGTGCCAGCAGTGATTTGGGGCGAAACTATGGCTACACCTTC. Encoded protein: CASSDLGRNYGYTF.

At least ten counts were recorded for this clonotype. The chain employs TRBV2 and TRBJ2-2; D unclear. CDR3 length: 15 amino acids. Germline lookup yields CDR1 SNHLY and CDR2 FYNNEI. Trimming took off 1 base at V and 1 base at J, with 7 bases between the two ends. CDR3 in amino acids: CASSEGLENTGELFF. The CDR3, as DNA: TGTGCCAGCAGTGAAGGACTGGAGAACACCGGGGAGCTGTTTTTT.

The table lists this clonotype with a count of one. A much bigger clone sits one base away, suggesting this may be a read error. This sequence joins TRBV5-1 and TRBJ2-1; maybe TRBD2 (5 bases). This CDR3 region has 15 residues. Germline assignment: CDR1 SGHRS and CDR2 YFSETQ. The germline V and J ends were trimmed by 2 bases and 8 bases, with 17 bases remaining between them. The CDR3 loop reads CASSFSLVGVDEQFF. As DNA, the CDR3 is TGCGCCAGCAGCTTTTCACTAGTGGGAGTCGATGAGCAGTTCTTC. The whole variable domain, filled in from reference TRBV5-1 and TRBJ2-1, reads KAGVTQTPRYLIKTRGQQVTLSCSPISGHRSVSWYQQTPGQGLQFLFEYFSETQRNKGNFPGRFSGRQFSNSRSEMNVSTLELGDSALYLCASSFSLVGVDEQFFGPGTRLTVL.

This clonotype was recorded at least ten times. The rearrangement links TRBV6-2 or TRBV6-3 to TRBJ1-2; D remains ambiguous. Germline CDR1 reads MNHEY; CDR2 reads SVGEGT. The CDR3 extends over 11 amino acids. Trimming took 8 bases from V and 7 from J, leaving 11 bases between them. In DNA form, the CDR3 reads TGTGCCAGCGGGAATATGGGTGGCTACACCTTC. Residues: CASGNMGGYTF.

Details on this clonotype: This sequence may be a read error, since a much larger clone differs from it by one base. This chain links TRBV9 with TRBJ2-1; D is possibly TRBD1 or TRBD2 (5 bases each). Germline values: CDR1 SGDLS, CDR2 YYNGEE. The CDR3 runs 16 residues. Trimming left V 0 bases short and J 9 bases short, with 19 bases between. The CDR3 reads CASSVALRGEVSEQFF. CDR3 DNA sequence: TGTGCCAGCAGCGTAGCTTTGAGGGGCGAGGTTAGTGAGCAGTTCTTC.

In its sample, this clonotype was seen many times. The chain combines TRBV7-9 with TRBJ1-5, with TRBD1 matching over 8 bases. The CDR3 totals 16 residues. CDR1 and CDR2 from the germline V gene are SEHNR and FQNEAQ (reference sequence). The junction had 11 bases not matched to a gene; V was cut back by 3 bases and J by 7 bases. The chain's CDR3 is CASSFSRTGTNQPQHF. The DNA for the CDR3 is TGTGCCAGCAGCTTTTCGAGGACAGGGACAAACCAGCCCCAGCATTTT.

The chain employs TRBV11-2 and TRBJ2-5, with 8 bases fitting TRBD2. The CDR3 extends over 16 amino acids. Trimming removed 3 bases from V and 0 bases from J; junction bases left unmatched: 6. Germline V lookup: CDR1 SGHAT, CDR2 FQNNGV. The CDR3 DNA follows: TGTGCCAGCAGCTTTCGTGTAGCGGGGTACCAAGAGACCCAGTACTTC. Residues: CASSFRVAGYQETQYF.

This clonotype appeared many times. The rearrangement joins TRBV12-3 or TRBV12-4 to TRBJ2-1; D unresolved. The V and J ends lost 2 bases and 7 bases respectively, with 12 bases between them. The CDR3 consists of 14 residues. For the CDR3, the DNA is TGTGCCAGCAGTTTAACCCCGACTCGAAATGAGCAGTTCTTC. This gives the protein CASSLTPTRNEQFF.

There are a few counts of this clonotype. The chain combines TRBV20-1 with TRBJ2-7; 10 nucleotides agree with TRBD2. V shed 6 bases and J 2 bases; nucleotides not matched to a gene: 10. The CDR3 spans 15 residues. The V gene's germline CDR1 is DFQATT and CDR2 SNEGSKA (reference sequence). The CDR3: CSANSGRAPPYEQYF. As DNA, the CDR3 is TGCAGTGCGAACAGCGGGAGGGCCCCTCCCTACGAGCAGTACTTC.

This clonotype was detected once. The DNA of the CDR3 is TGCAGTGCCCCGACCAGCGGGGCCATCACAACTAATGAAAAACTGTTTTTT. The encoded protein is CSAPTSGAITTNEKLFF. The rearrangement links TRBV20-1 to TRBJ1-4; D is perhaps TRBD1 (5 bases). V lost 6 bases and J lost 0, with 20 bases in between. The CDR3 is 17 amino acids. CDR1 and CDR2 (germline): DFQATT, SNEGSKA (reference sequence).

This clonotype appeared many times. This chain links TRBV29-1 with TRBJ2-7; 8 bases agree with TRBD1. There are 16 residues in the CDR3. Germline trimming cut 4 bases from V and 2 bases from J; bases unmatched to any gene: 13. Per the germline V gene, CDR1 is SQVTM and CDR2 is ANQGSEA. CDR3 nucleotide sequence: TGCAGCGTTGGTTCCCCAGGGGGCGGTCTGACCTACGAGCAGTACTTC. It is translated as CSVGSPGGGLTYEQYF.

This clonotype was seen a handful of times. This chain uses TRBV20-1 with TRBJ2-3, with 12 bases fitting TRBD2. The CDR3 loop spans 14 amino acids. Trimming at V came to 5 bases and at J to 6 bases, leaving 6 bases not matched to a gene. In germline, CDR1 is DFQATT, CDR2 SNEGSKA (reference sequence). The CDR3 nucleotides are TGCAGTGCTCCCCGACTAGCGGGAGTGGATACGCAGTATTTT. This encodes CSAPRLAGVDTQYF.